This entry lists 10 T cell receptor beta chains sequenced from one sample in a study of blood T cell repertoires in COVID-19. Using immunoSEQ multiplex PCR, the repertoire was profiled, and TCRdb retains in-frame clones only, with some absent. Here the sample spans over 150,000 clones, around 80% being singletons. Sequencing was performed on peripheral blood. These receptor sequences come from a human donor in a cohort sampled during active COVID-19.

As concerns this clone: Additional DNA sequences in this sample encode the identical CDR3. The V call is TRBV12-5, the J call TRBJ1-4; no reliable D call. Germline CDR1 LGHNT, CDR2 FRNRAP. The CDR3 has 14 residues. Trimming cost V 3 bases and J 2 bases, with 7 bases left between them. CDR3 DNA: TGTGCTAGTGGTTTCGGAGGGACTAATGAAAAACTGTTTTTT. This sequence encodes CASGFGGTNEKLFF. The entire variable domain, with the rest obtained from reference TRBV12-5 and TRBJ1-4, is as follows: DARVTQTPRHKVTEMGQEVTMRCQPILGHNTVFWYRQTMMQGLELLAYFRNRAPLDDSGMPKDRFSAEMPDATLATLKIQPSEPRDSAVYFCASGFGGTNEKLFFGSGTQLSVL.

This clone occurred once. This chain connects TRBV5-1 to TRBJ2-3; 7 nucleotides agree with TRBD1. The CDR3 is 17 residues long. CDR1 and CDR2 from the germline V gene are SGHRS and YFSETQ. The J segment lost 0 bases and the V segment lost 4 bases, leaving 11 bases of the junction unmatched. The CDR3 region is CASSKGDSFSSTDTQYF. CDR3 sequence (DNA): TGCGCCAGCAGCAAAGGGGACAGCTTCTCTAGCACAGATACGCAGTATTTT.

The CDR3 DNA is TGTGCCAGCAGCCTCGGGGGACTGACCCCAGACGGTCCTGGCTACACCTTC. Its protein product is CASSLGGLTPDGPGYTF. The chain links TRBV7-9 to TRBJ1-2; the D gene is possibly TRBD1 (5 bases). Trimming pared 5 bases from V and 7 bases from J, leaving 26 bases between. The CDR3 has 17 amino acids. Germline assignment: CDR1 SEHNR and CDR2 FQNEAQ (reference sequence).

The rearrangement joins TRBV7-6 to TRBJ2-1; D is uncertain. Germline V CDR1 and CDR2: SGHVS, FNYEAQ. CDR3 length: 15 residues. V lost 0 bases and J lost 4, with 10 bases in between. CDR3 DNA: TGTGCCAGCAGCTTAGCGGCTAGTCCGTACAATGAGCAGTTCTTC. Protein: CASSLAASPYNEQFF. The full variable domain, with the rest looked up from reference TRBV7-6 and TRBJ2-1, is GAGVSQSPRYKVTKRGQDVALRCDPISGHVSLYWYRQALGQGPEFLTYFNYEAQQDKSGLPNDRFSAERPEGSISTLTIQRTEQRDSAMYRCASSLAASPYNEQFFGPGTRLTVL.

V gene TRBV5-6 combines with J gene TRBJ1-5; maybe TRBD1 (6 bases). CDR1 SGHDT and CDR2 YYEEEE come from the germline V gene. The CDR3 runs to 15 residues. Between the trimmed V and J ends, which lost 0 bases and 6 bases, there was a span of 13 bases. CDR3 DNA sequence: TGTGCCAGCAGCTTGGGATGGGGGCGGCGTCAGCCCCAGCATTTT. Translation: CASSLGWGRRQPQHF.

This chain uses TRBV7-9 with TRBJ2-3; TRBD2 agrees at 8 bases. The V gene's germline CDR1 is SEHNR and CDR2 FQNEAQ (reference sequence). The CDR3 has 15 amino acids. The V gene end was trimmed by 6 bases and the J gene end by 5 bases; junction bases not matched to a gene: 10. CDR3 protein: CASRVSGVLGDTQYF. In nucleotides, the CDR3 is TGTGCCAGCAGGGTTAGCGGGGTTTTAGGAGATACGCAGTATTTT.

J is TRBJ2-7 and V is TRBV27; D is possibly TRBD2 (5 bases). The V gene's germline CDR1 is MNHEY and CDR2 SMNVEV (reference sequence). CDR3 length: 12 amino acids. The V and J ends lost 6 bases and 7 bases respectively, with 13 bases between them. The CDR3 DNA is TGTGCCAGCAGCTTTGGAGGCGGGGAGCAGTACTTC. Translated, it gives CASSFGGGEQYF.

This clone was detected once. CDR3 in amino acids: CASSEATGDYYGYTF. The DNA for the CDR3 is TGTGCCAGCAGTGAAGCAACAGGGGATTACTATGGCTACACCTTC. The gene calls are TRBV2 and TRBJ1-2, with 7 positions matching TRBD1. From germline, CDR1 is SNHLY and CDR2 FYNNEI. The V gene end was trimmed by 0 bases and the J gene end by 3 bases; junction bases not matched to a gene: 4. This CDR3 has 15 amino acids.

This clone was seen a few times. This CDR3 reads CASSLAGQGSRYTF. The CDR3 bases are TGTGCCAGCAGCTTAGCGGGCCAGGGATCCCGCTACACCTTC. The V gene is TRBV7-9, the J gene TRBJ1-2, with D maybe TRBD1 (5 bases). V shed 0 bases and J shed 9 bases, with 14 bases lying between them. Germline assignment: CDR1 SEHNR and CDR2 FQNEAQ (reference sequence). CDR3 length: 14 residues.

The gene calls are TRBV19 and TRBJ1-1, with D tentatively TRBD1 (5 bases). Trimming left V 5 bases short and J 3 bases short, with 13 bases between. Germline CDR1 is LNHDA and CDR2 is SQIVND (reference sequence). The CDR3 is 14 amino acids. The CDR3 coding sequence is TGTGCCAGTAGTGTGAAGGGGTCGTACACTGAAGCTTTCTTT. Its translation is CASSVKGSYTEAFF.